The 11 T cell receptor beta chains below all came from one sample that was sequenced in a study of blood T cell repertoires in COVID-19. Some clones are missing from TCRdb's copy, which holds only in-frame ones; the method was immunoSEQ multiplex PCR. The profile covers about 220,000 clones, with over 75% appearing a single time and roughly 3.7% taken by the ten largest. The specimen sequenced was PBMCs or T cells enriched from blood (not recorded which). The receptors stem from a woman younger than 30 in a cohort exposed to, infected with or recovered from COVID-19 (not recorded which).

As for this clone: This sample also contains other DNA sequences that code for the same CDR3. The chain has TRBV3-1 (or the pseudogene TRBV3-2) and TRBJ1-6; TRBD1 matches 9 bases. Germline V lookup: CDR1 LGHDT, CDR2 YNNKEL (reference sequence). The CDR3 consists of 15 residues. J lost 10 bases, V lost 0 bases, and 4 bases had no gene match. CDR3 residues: CASSQEGTGNSPLHF. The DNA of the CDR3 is TGTGCCAGCAGCCAAGAGGGGACAGGGAACTCACCCCTCCACTTT.

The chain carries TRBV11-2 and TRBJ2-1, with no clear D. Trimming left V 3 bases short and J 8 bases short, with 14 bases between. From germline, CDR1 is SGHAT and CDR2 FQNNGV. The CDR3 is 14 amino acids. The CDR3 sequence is CASSLLRHEDEQFF. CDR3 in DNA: TGTGCCAGCAGCTTGCTCCGCCACGAGGATGAGCAGTTCTTC.

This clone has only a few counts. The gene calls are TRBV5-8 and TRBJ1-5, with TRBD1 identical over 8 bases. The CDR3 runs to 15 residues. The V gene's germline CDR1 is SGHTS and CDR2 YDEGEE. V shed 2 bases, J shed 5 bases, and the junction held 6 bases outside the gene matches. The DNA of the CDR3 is TGTGCCAGCAGCTTCGGACAGGGTGGGGATCAGCCCCAGCATTTT. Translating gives CASSFGQGGDQPQHF. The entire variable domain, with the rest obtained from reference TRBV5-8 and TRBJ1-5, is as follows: EAGVTQSPTHLIKTRGQQATLRCSPISGHTSVYWYQQALGLGLQFLLWYDEGEERNRGNFPPRFSGRQFPNYSSELNVNALELEDSALYLCASSFGQGGDQPQHFGDGTRLSIL.

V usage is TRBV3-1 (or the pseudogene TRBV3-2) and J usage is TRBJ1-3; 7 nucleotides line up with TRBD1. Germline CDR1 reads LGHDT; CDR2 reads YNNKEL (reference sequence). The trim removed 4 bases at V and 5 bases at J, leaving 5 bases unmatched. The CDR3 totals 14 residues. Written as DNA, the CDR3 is TGTGCCAGCAGCCCAACAGGGGTCAGAAACACCATATATTTT. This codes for CASSPTGVRNTIYF.

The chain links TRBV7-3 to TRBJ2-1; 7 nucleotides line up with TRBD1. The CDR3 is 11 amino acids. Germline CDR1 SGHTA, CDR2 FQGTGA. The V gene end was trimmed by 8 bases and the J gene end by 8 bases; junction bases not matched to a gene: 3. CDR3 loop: CASRGGDEQFF. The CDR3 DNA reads TGTGCCAGCCGAGGGGGCGATGAGCAGTTCTTC.

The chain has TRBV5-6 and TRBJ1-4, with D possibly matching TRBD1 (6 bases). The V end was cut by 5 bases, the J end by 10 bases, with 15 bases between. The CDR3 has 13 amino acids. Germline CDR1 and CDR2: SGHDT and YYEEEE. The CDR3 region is CASSSRVGAKLFF. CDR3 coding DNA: TGTGCCAGCAGTTCCCGTGTGGGGGCAAAACTGTTTTTT.

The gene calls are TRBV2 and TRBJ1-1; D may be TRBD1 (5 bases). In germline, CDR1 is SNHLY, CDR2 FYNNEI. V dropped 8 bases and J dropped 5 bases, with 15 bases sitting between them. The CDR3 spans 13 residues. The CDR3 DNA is TGTGCCAGCGTTGCAGGGACTAGGACTGAAGCTTTCTTT. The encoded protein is CASVAGTRTEAFF.

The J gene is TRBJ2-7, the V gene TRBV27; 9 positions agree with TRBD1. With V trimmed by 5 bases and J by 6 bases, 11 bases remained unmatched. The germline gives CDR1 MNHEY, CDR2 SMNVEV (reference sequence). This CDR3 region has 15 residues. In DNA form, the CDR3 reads TGTGCCAGCAGTCCCGGGACAGGGAGGACGAGCGAGCAGTACTTC. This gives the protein CASSPGTGRTSEQYF.

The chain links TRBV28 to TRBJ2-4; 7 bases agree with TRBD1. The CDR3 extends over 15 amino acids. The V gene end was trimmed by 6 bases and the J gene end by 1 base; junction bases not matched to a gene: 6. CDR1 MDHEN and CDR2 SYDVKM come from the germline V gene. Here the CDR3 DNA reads TGTGCCAGCAGGGCGACAGGGTTGGCCAAAAACATTCAGTACTTC. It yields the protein CASRATGLAKNIQYF.

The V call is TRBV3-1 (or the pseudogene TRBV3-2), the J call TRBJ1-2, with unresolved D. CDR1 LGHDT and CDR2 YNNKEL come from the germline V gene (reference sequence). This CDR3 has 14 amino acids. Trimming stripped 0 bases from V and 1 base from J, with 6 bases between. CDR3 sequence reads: CASSQDRVNYGYTF. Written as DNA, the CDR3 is TGTGCCAGCAGCCAAGATCGGGTTAACTATGGCTACACCTTC.

CDR3 loop: CASSLSGSPTYGYTF. The CDR3 bases are TGCGCCAGCAGCTTGTCGGGGTCCCCAACCTATGGCTACACCTTC. The chain has TRBV5-1 and TRBJ1-2; D remains ambiguous. V was clipped by 1 base and J by 4 bases, with 14 bases between them. The germline gives CDR1 SGHRS, CDR2 YFSETQ. The CDR3 totals 15 residues.